Below are 18 T cell receptor beta chains sequenced from a single sample in a study of T-cell memory formation after mild COVID-19. MiXCR was run by TCRdb on the 5' RACE reads, yielding one entry per CDR3 protein. The sample records 150,000 or so distinct CDR3 sequences, 30% to 35% being singletons. The sample was PBMCs or a T cell subset sorted from them (not recorded which). These receptor sequences come from an adult woman who had mild COVID-19 (a few samples of this study predate the infection). Cell type and time point are not known.

The rearrangement uses TRBV18 and TRBJ1-2; D gene ambiguous. Germline CDR1 is KGHSH and CDR2 is LQKENI. The CDR3 contains 14 residues. Deletions cut 4 bases from V and 7 bases from J, with 16 bases between. CDR3 sequence: CASSRTQEVGGYTF. DNA for the CDR3: TGTGCCAGCTCACGGACCCAGGAGGTGGGTGGCTACACCTTC.

This sequence joins TRBV6-6 and TRBJ2-7; 8 nucleotides agree with TRBD1. This CDR3 region has 14 residues. V gave up 2 bases and J gave up 4 bases; unmatched junction bases: 4. CDR1 MNHNY and CDR2 SVGAGI come from the germline V gene (reference sequence). CDR3 DNA sequence: TGTGCCAGCAGTTACCGGGACAGGCCATACGAGCAGTACTTC. Residues: CASSYRDRPYEQYF.

This clonotype was detected a few times. V usage is TRBV6-1 and J usage is TRBJ2-1; the D call may be TRBD1 or TRBD2 (5 bases each). The CDR3 totals 14 residues. CDR1 is MNHNS, CDR2 SASEGT, per germline. The germline V and J ends were trimmed by 3 bases and 9 bases, with 15 bases remaining between them. CDR3 residues: CASSDRGRGREQFF. The CDR3 DNA reads as TGTGCCAGCAGTGATAGGGGAAGAGGGCGTGAGCAGTTCTTC.

A few counts support this clonotype. The chain is built from TRBV2 and TRBJ1-1; D unclear. Germline V CDR1 and CDR2: SNHLY, FYNNEI. The CDR3 totals 16 residues. Trimming left V 7 bases short and J 0 bases short, with 18 bases between. This chain's CDR3 is CASTIQDMNLNTEAFF. In DNA form, the CDR3 reads TGTGCCAGCACCATCCAAGATATGAACTTGAACACTGAAGCTTTCTTT.

This clonotype came up a few times. The rearrangement links TRBV7-8 to TRBJ2-6, with D hard to call. Trimming removed 4 bases from V and 1 base from J, with 11 bases in between. CDR1 is SGHVS and CDR2 is FQNEAQ in the germline V gene. This CDR3 has 16 amino acids. CDR3 in DNA: TGTGCCAGCAGCTCAGGCACGGGTTCTGGGGCCAACGTCCTGACTTTC. Translating gives CASSSGTGSGANVLTF.

The chain is built from TRBV7-2 and TRBJ2-1; D gene unclear. Germline assignment: CDR1 SGHTA and CDR2 FQGNSA. Trimming pared 0 bases from V and 6 bases from J, leaving 6 bases between. The length of the CDR3 is 13 residues. For the CDR3, the DNA is TGTGCCAGCAGCTTAGCGCTGGGCAATGAGCAGTTCTTC. It codes for CASSLALGNEQFF.

This clonotype has ten or more counts. The gene calls are TRBV3-1 and TRBJ2-3; D is ambiguous. Trimming took off 1 base at V and 3 bases at J, with 2 bases between the two ends. Germline values: CDR1 LGHDT, CDR2 YNNKEL (reference sequence). The length of the CDR3 is 12 residues. The CDR3 is CASSQVTDTQYF. The CDR3, as DNA: TGTGCCAGCAGCCAAGTAACAGATACGCAGTATTTT.

In this sample, this clonotype turned up a few times. The J gene is TRBJ1-1, the V gene TRBV20-1; TRBD1 matches 8 bases. CDR1 DFQATT and CDR2 SNEGSKA come from the germline V gene (reference sequence). V trimming: 3 bases; J trimming: 3 bases; junction bases outside the gene matches: 9. CDR3 length: 15 amino acids. The CDR3 loop reads CSASGTGGLHTEAFF. The CDR3 bases are TGCAGTGCTAGCGGGACAGGTGGCTTACACACTGAAGCTTTCTTT.

The J gene is TRBJ1-2, the V gene TRBV12-3 or TRBV12-4, with 7 bases matching TRBD1. V was clipped by 6 bases and J by 5 bases; unmatched bases: 6. The CDR3 runs 13 residues. The CDR3 coding sequence is TGTGCCAGCAGGGGACAGTTTCCTTATGGCTACACCTTC. It is translated as CASRGQFPYGYTF.

This clonotype was seen a few times. The gene calls are TRBV3-1 and TRBJ1-6, with D possibly matching TRBD1 (5 bases). V lost 4 bases and J 5 bases, leaving 12 bases between the germline ends. The CDR3 has 15 residues. Germline CDR1 LGHDT, CDR2 YNNKEL (reference sequence). CDR3 sequence (DNA): TGTGCCAGCAGCCCTATGACAGTTCATAATTCACCCCTCCACTTT. This sequence encodes CASSPMTVHNSPLHF.

This clonotype was detected only a few times. CDR3 coding DNA: TGCGCCAGCAGCCAAGACGGGGGGAGCGGACAGCCCCAGCATTTT. This encodes CASSQDGGSGQPQHF. V and J are TRBV4-3 and TRBJ1-5; possible D gene TRBD1, 5 bases. Deletions cut 0 bases from V and 7 bases from J, with 13 bases between. CDR3 length equals 15 residues. The germline V gene encodes CDR1 LGHNA and CDR2 YSLEER.

There are a few counts of this clonotype. The chain has TRBV18 and TRBJ2-5, with a weak D call TRBD2 (6 bases). Trimming took off 4 bases at V and 5 bases at J, with 11 bases between the two ends. The CDR3 covers 13 residues. From germline, CDR1 is KGHSH and CDR2 LQKENI. The CDR3 loop reads CASSRRRGETQYF. For the CDR3, the DNA is TGTGCCAGCTCACGCCGACGGGGGGAGACCCAGTACTTC. Looking up the rest from reference TRBV18 and TRBJ2-5 gives the full variable domain: NAGVMQNPRHLVRRRGQEARLRCSPMKGHSHVYWYRQLPEEGLKFMVYLQKENIIDESGMPKERFSAEFPKEGPSILRIQQVVRGDSAAYFCASSRRRGETQYFGPGTRLLVL.

The CDR3 loop reads CATSDRTVGGSGELFF. The CDR3 DNA reads as TGTGCCACCAGTGATCGGACAGTCGGTGGATCGGGGGAGCTGTTTTTT. The chain has TRBV24-1 and TRBJ2-2, with D possibly TRBD1 on 6 matching bases. The CDR3 has 16 amino acids. V gave up 3 bases and J gave up 8 bases, with 18 bases separating them. The germline gives CDR1 KGHDR, CDR2 SFDVKD.

This clonotype has more than one count but fewer than ten. The chain carries TRBV12-3 or TRBV12-4 and TRBJ2-6; no firm D call. Trimming left V 3 bases short and J 0 bases short, with 6 bases between. This CDR3 is 15 amino acids long. The CDR3 DNA reads as TGTGCCAGCAGTTTCGGATACTCTGGGGCCAACGTCCTGACTTTC. Translated: CASSFGYSGANVLTF.

The chain joins TRBV4-1 to TRBJ1-5; 10 bases fit TRBD1. The V and J ends lost 4 bases and 5 bases, in that order; junction bases with no gene match: 5. This CDR3 contains 15 residues. Germline V gives CDR1 MGHRA, CDR2 YSYEKL. CDR3 residues: CASSPGTGEYQPQHF. CDR3 DNA sequence: TGCGCCAGCAGCCCCGGGACAGGGGAGTATCAGCCCCAGCATTTT.

The CDR3 nucleotides read TGTGCCAGCAGCTCAGATTACTATGGCTACACCTTC. Residues: CASSSDYYGYTF. This chain links TRBV7-9 with TRBJ1-2; D not certain. Trimming took off 4 bases at V and 3 bases at J, with 6 bases between the two ends. Germline V gene lookup returns CDR1 SEHNR and CDR2 FQNEAQ (reference sequence). The CDR3 has 12 residues.

This clonotype was seen a few times. The chain links TRBV7-9 to TRBJ2-2, with no clear D. CDR1 and CDR2 from the germline V gene are SEHNR and FQNEAQ (reference sequence). The CDR3 is made up of 14 amino acids. Trimming removed 2 bases at V and 6 bases at J, with 10 bases between. The CDR3 DNA follows: TGTGCCAGCAGCTTAATCATCAATGCCGGGGAGCTGTTTTTT. It specifies CASSLIINAGELFF.

To note about this clonotype: At one end the junction does not follow the germline gene, possibly because of a read error. This sequence joins TRBV2 and TRBJ1-1; TRBD1 is a possible D gene (6 bases). Germline V CDR1 and CDR2: SNHLY, FYNNEI. The CDR3 runs 12 residues. The CDR3 DNA reads TGTGCCAGCAGACCGGGGGACACTGAAGCCTTCTTT. Amino acid sequence: CASRPGDTEAFF.